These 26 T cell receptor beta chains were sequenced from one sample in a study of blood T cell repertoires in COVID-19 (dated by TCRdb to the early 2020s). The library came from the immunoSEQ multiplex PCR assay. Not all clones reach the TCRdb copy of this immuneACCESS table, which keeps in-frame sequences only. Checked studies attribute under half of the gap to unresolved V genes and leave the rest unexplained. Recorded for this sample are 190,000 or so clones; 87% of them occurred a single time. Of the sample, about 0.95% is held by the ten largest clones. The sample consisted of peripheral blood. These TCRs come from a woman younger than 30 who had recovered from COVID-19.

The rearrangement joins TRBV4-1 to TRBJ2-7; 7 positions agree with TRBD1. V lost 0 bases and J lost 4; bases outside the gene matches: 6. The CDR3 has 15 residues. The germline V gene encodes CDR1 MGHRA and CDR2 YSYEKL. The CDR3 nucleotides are TGCGCCAGCAGCCAAGAACAGGGGCGGCTATACGAGCAGTACTTC. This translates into CASSQEQGRLYEQYF.

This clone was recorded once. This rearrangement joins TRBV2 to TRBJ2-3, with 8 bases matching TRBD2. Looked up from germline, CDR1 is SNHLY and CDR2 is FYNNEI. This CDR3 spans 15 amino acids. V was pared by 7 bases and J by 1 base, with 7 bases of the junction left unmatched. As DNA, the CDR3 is TGTGCCAGCACGGCTAGGCGGGGGGGCACAGATACGCAGTATTTT. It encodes CASTARRGGTDTQYF.

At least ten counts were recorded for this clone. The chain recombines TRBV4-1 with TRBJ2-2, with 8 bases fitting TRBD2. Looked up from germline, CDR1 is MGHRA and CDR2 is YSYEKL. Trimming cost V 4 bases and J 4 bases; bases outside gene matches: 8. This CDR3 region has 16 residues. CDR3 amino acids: CASSPGTRGITGELFF. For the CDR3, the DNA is TGCGCCAGCAGCCCGGGGACTAGAGGTATCACCGGGGAGCTGTTTTTT.

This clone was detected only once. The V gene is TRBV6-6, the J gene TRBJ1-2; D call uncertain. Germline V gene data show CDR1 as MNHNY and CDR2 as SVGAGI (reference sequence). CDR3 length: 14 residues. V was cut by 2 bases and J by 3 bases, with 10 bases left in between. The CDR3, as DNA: TGTGCCAGCAGTTACGGCCGGGAGGACTATGGCTACACCTTC. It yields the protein CASSYGREDYGYTF.

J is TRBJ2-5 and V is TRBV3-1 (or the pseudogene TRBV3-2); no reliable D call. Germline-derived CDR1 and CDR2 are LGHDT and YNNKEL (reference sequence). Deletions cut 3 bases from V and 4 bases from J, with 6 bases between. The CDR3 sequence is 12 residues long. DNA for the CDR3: TGTGCCAGCAGCCACCTCCGAGAGACCCAGTACTTC. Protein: CASSHLRETQYF.

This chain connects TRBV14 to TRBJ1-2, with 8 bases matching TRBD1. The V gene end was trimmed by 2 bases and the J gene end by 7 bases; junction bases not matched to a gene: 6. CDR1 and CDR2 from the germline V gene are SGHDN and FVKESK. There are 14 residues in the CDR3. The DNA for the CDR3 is TGTGCCAGCAGCCAAACCAGGGGGCTGAGTGGCTACACCTTC. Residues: CASSQTRGLSGYTF.

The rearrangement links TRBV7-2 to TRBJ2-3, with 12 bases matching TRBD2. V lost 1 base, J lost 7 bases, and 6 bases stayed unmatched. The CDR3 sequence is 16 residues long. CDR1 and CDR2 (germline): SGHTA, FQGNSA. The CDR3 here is CASSLGPSGGAYTQYF. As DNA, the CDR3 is TGTGCCAGCAGCTTAGGCCCTAGCGGGGGGGCGTATACGCAGTATTTT.

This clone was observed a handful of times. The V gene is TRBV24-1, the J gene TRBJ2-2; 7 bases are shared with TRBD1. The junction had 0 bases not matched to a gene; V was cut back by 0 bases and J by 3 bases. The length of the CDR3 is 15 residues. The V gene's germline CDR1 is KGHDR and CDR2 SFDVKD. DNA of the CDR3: TGTGCCACCAGTGATTTGACAGGGGACACCGGGGAGCTGTTTTTT. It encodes CATSDLTGDTGELFF.

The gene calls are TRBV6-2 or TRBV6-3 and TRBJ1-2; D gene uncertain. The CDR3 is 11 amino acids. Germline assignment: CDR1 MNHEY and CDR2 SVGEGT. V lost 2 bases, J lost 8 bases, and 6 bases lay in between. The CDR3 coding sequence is TGTGCCAGCAGTTACCCGAGCGGCTACACCTTC. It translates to CASSYPSGYTF.

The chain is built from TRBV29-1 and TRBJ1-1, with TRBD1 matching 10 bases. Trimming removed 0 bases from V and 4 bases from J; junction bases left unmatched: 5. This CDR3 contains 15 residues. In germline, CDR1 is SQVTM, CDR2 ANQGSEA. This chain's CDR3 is CSVEDPGDRGTEAFF. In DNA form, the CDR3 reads TGCAGCGTTGAAGATCCGGGGGACAGGGGCACTGAAGCTTTCTTT.

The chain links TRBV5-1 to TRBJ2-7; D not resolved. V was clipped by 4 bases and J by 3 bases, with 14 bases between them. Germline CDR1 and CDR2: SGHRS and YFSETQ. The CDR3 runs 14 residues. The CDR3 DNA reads TGCGCCAGCAGCCTGTGGTACTCAGGCTACGAGCAGTACTTC. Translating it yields CASSLWYSGYEQYF.

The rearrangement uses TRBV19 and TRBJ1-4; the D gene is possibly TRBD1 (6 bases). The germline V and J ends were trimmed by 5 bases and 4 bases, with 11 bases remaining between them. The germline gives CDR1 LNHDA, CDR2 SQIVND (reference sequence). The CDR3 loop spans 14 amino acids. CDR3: CASSVRDNNEKLFF. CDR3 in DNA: TGTGCCAGTAGTGTCCGGGACAATAATGAAAAACTGTTTTTT.

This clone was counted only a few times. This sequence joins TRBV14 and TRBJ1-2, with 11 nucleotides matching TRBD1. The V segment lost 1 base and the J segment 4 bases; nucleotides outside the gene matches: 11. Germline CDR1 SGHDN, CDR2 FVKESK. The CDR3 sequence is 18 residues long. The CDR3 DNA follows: TGTGCCAGCAGCCAAGCGGGACAGGGGGACCGACTTGGCTATGGCTACACCTTC. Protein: CASSQAGQGDRLGYGYTF.

CDR3 sequence: CASTRPGQGGNAFF. DNA of the CDR3: TGTGCCAGCACTCGCCCGGGACAGGGGGGAAATGCTTTCTTT. The chain joins TRBV6-5 to TRBJ1-1; the match to TRBD1 covers 11 bases. This CDR3 comprises 14 residues. Trimming took 7 bases from V and 11 from J; bases not matched to a gene: 12. CDR1 is MNHEY and CDR2 is SVGAGI in the germline V gene.

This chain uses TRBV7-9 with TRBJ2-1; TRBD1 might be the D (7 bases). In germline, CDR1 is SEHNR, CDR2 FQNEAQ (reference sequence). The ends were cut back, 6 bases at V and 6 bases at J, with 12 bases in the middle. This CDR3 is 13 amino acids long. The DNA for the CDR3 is TGTGCCAGCAGGGAGGGGACAGCCAATGAGCAGTTCTTC. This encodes CASREGTANEQFF.

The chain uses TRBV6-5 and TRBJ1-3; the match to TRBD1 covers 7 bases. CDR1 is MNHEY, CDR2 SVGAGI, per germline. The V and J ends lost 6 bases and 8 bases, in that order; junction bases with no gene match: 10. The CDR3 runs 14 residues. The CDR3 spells CASREGAPLDTIYF. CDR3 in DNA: TGTGCCAGCAGGGAGGGGGCGCCGTTAGACACCATATATTTT.

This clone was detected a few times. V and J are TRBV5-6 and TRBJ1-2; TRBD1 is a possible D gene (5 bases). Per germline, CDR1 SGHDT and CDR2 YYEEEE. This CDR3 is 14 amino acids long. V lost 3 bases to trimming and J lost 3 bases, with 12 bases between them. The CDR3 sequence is CASSYGQSYYGYTF. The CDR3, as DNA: TGTGCCAGCAGCTACGGACAATCCTACTATGGCTACACCTTC. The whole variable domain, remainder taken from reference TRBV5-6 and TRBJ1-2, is DAGVTQSPTHLIKTRGQQVTLRCSPKSGHDTVSWYQQALGQGPQFIFQYYEEEERQRGNFPDRFSGHQFPNYSSELNVNALLLGDSALYLCASSYGQSYYGYTFGSGTRLTVV.

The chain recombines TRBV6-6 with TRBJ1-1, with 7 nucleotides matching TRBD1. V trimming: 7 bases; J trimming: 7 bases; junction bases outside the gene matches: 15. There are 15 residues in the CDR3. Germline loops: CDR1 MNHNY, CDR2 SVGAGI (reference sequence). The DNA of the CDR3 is TGTGCCAGCAACCGGGACAGCCCTGTGTGGGGTGAAGCTTTCTTT. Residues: CASNRDSPVWGEAFF.

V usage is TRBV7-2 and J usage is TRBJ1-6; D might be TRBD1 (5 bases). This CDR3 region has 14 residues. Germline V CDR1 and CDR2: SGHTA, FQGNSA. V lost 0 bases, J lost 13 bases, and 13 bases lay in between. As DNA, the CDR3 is TGTGCCAGCAGCTTAGCGGGGGTCGGGGGGCCCCTCCACTTT. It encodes CASSLAGVGGPLHF.

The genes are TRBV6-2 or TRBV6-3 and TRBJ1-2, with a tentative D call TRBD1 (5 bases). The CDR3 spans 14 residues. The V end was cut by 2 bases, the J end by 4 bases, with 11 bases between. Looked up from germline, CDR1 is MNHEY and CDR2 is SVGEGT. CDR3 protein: CASSYGGFGYGYTF. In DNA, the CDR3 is TGTGCCAGCAGTTACGGGGGGTTTGGCTATGGCTACACCTTC.

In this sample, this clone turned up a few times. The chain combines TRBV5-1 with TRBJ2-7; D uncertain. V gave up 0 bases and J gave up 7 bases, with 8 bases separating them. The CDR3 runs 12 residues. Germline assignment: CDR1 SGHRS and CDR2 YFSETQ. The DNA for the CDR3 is TGCGCCAGCAGCTTGGATAGGAGAGAGCAGTACTTC. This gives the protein CASSLDRREQYF.

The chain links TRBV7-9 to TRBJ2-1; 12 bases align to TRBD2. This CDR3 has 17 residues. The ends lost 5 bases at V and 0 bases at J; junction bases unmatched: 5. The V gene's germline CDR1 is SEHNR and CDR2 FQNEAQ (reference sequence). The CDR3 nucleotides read TGTGCCAGCAGCCCTAGCGGGAGGGCCCTCTCCTACAATGAGCAGTTCTTC. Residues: CASSPSGRALSYNEQFF.

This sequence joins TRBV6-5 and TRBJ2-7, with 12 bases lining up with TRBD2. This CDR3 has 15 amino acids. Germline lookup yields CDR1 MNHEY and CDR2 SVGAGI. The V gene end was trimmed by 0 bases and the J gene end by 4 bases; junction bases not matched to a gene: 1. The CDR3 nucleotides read TGTGCCAGCAGTTACTCCCTAGCGGGAGGGTACGAGCAGTACGTC. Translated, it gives CASSYSLAGGYEQYV.

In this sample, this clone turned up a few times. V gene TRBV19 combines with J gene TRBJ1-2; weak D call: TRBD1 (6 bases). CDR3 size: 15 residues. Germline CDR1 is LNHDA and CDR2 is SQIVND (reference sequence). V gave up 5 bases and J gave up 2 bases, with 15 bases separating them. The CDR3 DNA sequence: TGTGCCAGTAGTTTTAATCCAGGGACAAACTATGGCTACACCTTC. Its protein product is CASSFNPGTNYGYTF. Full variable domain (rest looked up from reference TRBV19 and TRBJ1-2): DGGITQSPKYLFRKEGQNVTLSCEQNLNHDAMYWYRQDPGQGLRLIYYSQIVNDFQKGDIAEGYSVSREKKESFPLTVTSAQKNPTAFYLCASSFNPGTNYGYTFGSGTRLTVV.

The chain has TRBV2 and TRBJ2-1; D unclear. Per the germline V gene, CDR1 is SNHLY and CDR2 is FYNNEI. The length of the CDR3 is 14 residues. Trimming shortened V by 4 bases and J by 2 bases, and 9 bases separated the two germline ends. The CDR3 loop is CASSVEATYNEQFF. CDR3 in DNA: TGTGCCAGCAGTGTTGAAGCTACCTACAATGAGCAGTTCTTC.

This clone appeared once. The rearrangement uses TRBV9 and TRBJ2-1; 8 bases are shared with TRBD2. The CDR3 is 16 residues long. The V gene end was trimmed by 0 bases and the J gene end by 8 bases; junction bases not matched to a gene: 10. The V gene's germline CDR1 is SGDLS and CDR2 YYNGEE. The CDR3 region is CASSVGLQRELDEQFF. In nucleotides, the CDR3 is TGTGCCAGCAGCGTAGGCCTTCAGCGGGAGTTGGATGAGCAGTTCTTC.